The 26 T cell receptor beta chains given below trace back to one sample, sequenced in a study of T-cell reconstitution after alpha-beta-depleted transplantation in children. The TCRbeta library was prepared with unique molecular identifiers. TCRdb used MiXCR to reprocess the PCR reads, holding one entry per CDR3 protein. This sample has 250,000 or so distinct CDR3 sequences; more than 20% occur once, and the top ten carry about 4.8%. Sequenced material: PBMCs, mostly from graft donor cells, taken 360 days after TCRalphabeta/CD19-depleted stem cell transplant. Source of these receptors: a female patient aged 2-15 years who had a stem cell transplant for congenital amegakaryocytic thrombocytopenia, so the T cells may come from the graft donor.

The J gene is TRBJ1-5, the V gene TRBV20-1, with a tentative D call TRBD1 (6 bases). V shed 0 bases and J shed 3 bases, with 15 bases lying between them. Germline V gene lookup returns CDR1 DFQATT and CDR2 SNEGSKA (reference sequence). The CDR3 consists of 16 residues. The CDR3 sequence is CSARDLGGGPNQPQHF. In DNA, the CDR3 is TGCAGTGCTAGAGACCTGGGAGGGGGACCCAATCAGCCCCAGCATTTT.

This clonotype has only a few counts. The rearrangement links TRBV7-2 to TRBJ2-1; D is unclear. The germline V gene has CDR1 SGHTA and CDR2 FQGNSA. Trimming shortened V by 2 bases and J by 8 bases, and 7 bases separated the two germline ends. This CDR3 is 12 amino acids long. The CDR3 bases are TGTGCCAGCAGCTTATCGCAGGATGAGCAGTTCTTC. Its protein product is CASSLSQDEQFF.

There are a few counts of this clonotype. The chain combines TRBV12-3 or TRBV12-4 with TRBJ1-5; TRBD1 aligns across 8 bases. Trimming cost V 5 bases and J 1 base; bases outside gene matches: 7. The CDR3 has 16 amino acids. The CDR3 region has the DNA TGTGCCAGCAGTAACCGACAGGGGACCAGCAATCAGCCCCAGCATTTT. Translation gives CASSNRQGTSNQPQHF.

The genes are TRBV12-3 or TRBV12-4 and TRBJ1-5, with 12 bases matching TRBD1. The V gene end was trimmed by 6 bases and the J gene end by 6 bases; junction bases not matched to a gene: 9. The CDR3 totals 16 residues. In DNA, the CDR3 is TGTGCCAGCAGCACAACCGGGACAGGGGGCCTTCAGCCCCAGCATTTT. Translation: CASSTTGTGGLQPQHF.

This chain joins TRBV5-1 and TRBJ2-1, with 7 nucleotides matching TRBD2. This CDR3 has 13 residues. V lost 0 bases and J lost 12; bases outside the gene matches: 6. CDR1 SGHRS and CDR2 YFSETQ come from the germline V gene. CDR3 sequence: CASSLVGGEGQFF. The CDR3 DNA reads as TGCGCCAGCAGCTTGGTTGGCGGGGAGGGGCAGTTCTTC.

This clonotype was detected a few times. V is TRBV5-6 and J is TRBJ2-5; 9 bases align to TRBD1. The CDR3 runs to 14 residues. V dropped 4 bases and J dropped 4; count of bases not matched to a gene: 5. Germline values: CDR1 SGHDT, CDR2 YYEEEE. The CDR3 reads CASSGMTGGETQYF. The CDR3 DNA sequence: TGTGCCAGCAGCGGCATGACAGGGGGAGAGACCCAGTACTTC.

This clonotype was detected a few times. V and J are TRBV28 and TRBJ2-7; D may match TRBD1 or TRBD2 (5 bases each). CDR3 length: 15 residues. CDR1 is MDHEN and CDR2 is SYDVKM in the germline V gene. V lost 5 bases and J 4 bases, leaving 18 bases between the germline ends. The CDR3 DNA follows: TGTGCCAGCAGTCACTCCTCGGGACCGAAATACGAGCAGTACTTC. It is translated as CASSHSSGPKYEQYF.

This clonotype came up a few times. This chain joins TRBV15 and TRBJ1-2; D is undetermined. The V end lost 1 base, the J end lost 0 bases, and 12 bases lay between the germline ends. This CDR3 has 16 amino acids. CDR1 and CDR2 (germline): LNHNV, YYDKDF (reference sequence). CDR3 sequence reads: CATSRVRGATNYGYTF. CDR3 DNA: TGTGCCACCAGCAGAGTCCGTGGCGCTACTAACTATGGCTACACCTTC.

The chain combines TRBV29-1 with TRBJ2-1; D uncertain. Trimming stripped 4 bases from V and 1 base from J, with 20 bases between. Germline-derived CDR1 and CDR2 are SQVTM and ANQGSEA. The CDR3 covers 17 residues. DNA of the CDR3: TGCAGCGTTGTCCCAGTGATTTCCCTAAGGTCCTACAATGAGCAGTTCTTC. Its protein product is CSVVPVISLRSYNEQFF.

The rearrangement links TRBV15 to TRBJ1-2, with 8 bases fitting TRBD1. The CDR3 length is 14 residues. Germline V lookup: CDR1 LNHNV, CDR2 YYDKDF (reference sequence). J gave up 8 bases and V 7 bases, and 12 bases lay outside the gene matches. This CDR3 is CATKRDRTFQGYTF. The CDR3 DNA is TGTGCCACCAAACGGGACAGGACTTTCCAAGGCTACACCTTC.

The chain combines TRBV6-1 with TRBJ2-6; no firm D call. CDR3 length equals 15 residues. V was clipped by 6 bases and J by 0 bases, with 9 bases between them. CDR1 and CDR2 (germline): MNHNS, SASEGT. The CDR3 spells CASSVLSSGANVLTF. DNA for the CDR3: TGTGCCAGCAGCGTCCTTAGCTCTGGGGCCAACGTCCTGACTTTC.

This clonotype was seen a handful of times. DNA for the CDR3: TGTGCCAGCAGCTTAGAGGAGGGATCCTACGAGCAGTACTTC. This sequence encodes CASSLEEGSYEQYF. This chain uses TRBV7-6 with TRBJ2-7, with D possibly TRBD2 on 6 matching bases. Trimming removed 1 base at V and 1 base at J, with 8 bases between. This CDR3 is 14 amino acids long. In germline, CDR1 is SGHVS, CDR2 FNYEAQ.

This clonotype has just one count. The gene calls are TRBV7-9 and TRBJ2-1; TRBD1 might be the D (6 bases). V was clipped by 4 bases and J by 6 bases, with 10 bases between them. There are 13 residues in the CDR3. Per germline, CDR1 SEHNR and CDR2 FQNEAQ (reference sequence). CDR3 residues: CASSSTGSNEQFF. The CDR3 bases are TGTGCCAGCAGCTCAACAGGGTCCAATGAGCAGTTCTTC.

The J gene is TRBJ2-7, the V gene TRBV20-1, with TRBD1 as a possible D gene (5 bases). This CDR3 spans 13 amino acids. Germline V gene sequence: CDR1 DFQATT, CDR2 SNEGSKA (reference sequence). V gave up 4 bases and J gave up 3 bases, with 13 bases separating them. This CDR3 reads CSAKQAARYEQYF. The CDR3 DNA reads TGCAGTGCTAAACAGGCGGCTCGCTACGAGCAGTACTTC.

This chain connects TRBV15 to TRBJ2-1; D uncertain. Germline-derived CDR1 and CDR2 are LNHNV and YYDKDF (reference sequence). Trimming shortened V by 0 bases and J by 5 bases, and 5 bases separated the two germline ends. The CDR3 runs 13 residues. The CDR3 here is CATSRDMDNEQFF. CDR3 coding DNA: TGTGCCACCAGCAGAGATATGGACAATGAGCAGTTCTTC.

V is TRBV7-2 and J is TRBJ2-5; the D gene is possibly TRBD2 (6 bases). Germline CDR1 SGHTA, CDR2 FQGNSA. The CDR3 is 14 residues long. V lost 5 bases and J 5 bases, leaving 15 bases between the germline ends. CDR3 bases: TGTGCCAGCAGCCGAATGGGAGGTCTGGAGACCCAGTACTTC. This codes for CASSRMGGLETQYF.

This clonotype showed up just once. V usage is TRBV4-3 and J usage is TRBJ1-2; D not certain. The CDR3 runs 15 residues. Germline lookup yields CDR1 LGHNA and CDR2 YSLEER. The V end was cut by 1 base, the J end by 2 bases, with 11 bases between. The CDR3 loop reads CASSQAVGRNYGYTF. In nucleotides, the CDR3 is TGCGCCAGCAGCCAAGCGGTTGGCAGGAACTATGGCTACACCTTC.

In this sample, this clonotype turned up once. V usage is TRBV29-1 and J usage is TRBJ2-7; D uncertain. Trimming removed 1 base from V and 3 bases from J, with 16 bases in between. The germline CDR1 and CDR2 sequences are SQVTM and ANQGSEA. This CDR3 region has 15 residues. In DNA, the CDR3 is TGCAGCGTTGAAGTTGGTTCGTTTAAGAACTACGAGCAGTACTTC. It yields the protein CSVEVGSFKNYEQYF.

This clonotype was observed a handful of times. This chain connects TRBV9 to TRBJ1-1, with D uncertain. The CDR3 is 16 residues long. The ends were cut back, 0 bases at V and 7 bases at J, with 19 bases in the middle. The germline V gene has CDR1 SGDLS and CDR2 YYNGEE. CDR3 region: CASSVGPGIPMDEAFF. The DNA of the CDR3 is TGTGCCAGCAGCGTAGGGCCAGGTATCCCGATGGATGAAGCTTTCTTT.

The chain carries TRBV2 and TRBJ1-6, with TRBD1 identical over 8 bases. Germline CDR1 SNHLY, CDR2 FYNNEI. This CDR3 contains 14 residues. V lost 2 bases, J lost 10 bases, and 4 bases stayed unmatched. The CDR3 loop is CASSELQGDSPLHF. CDR3 bases: TGTGCCAGCAGTGAATTACAGGGGGACTCACCCCTCCACTTT.

This clonotype has just a few counts. The chain carries TRBV6-1 and TRBJ2-7; 9 bases are shared with TRBD2. Germline values: CDR1 MNHNS, CDR2 SASEGT. Unmatched junction bases numbered 7, after V lost 8 bases and J lost 5 bases. The CDR3 contains 13 residues. The CDR3 DNA reads TGTGCCAGCTCCTCAGGGACTAGCAACGAGCAGTACTTC. Encoded protein: CASSSGTSNEQYF.

This clonotype occurred a few times. The chain uses TRBV4-3 and TRBJ2-2; D call uncertain. V was cut by 4 bases and J by 5 bases, with 14 bases left in between. The CDR3 loop spans 15 amino acids. Looked up from germline, CDR1 is LGHNA and CDR2 is YSLEER. DNA of the CDR3: TGCGCCAGCAGCCGTGGCTACCCTTGGACCGGGGAGCTGTTTTTT. Translating it yields CASSRGYPWTGELFF.

There are a few counts of this clonotype. The rearrangement uses TRBV29-1 and TRBJ2-7; 10 positions agree with TRBD2. In germline, CDR1 is SQVTM, CDR2 ANQGSEA. The CDR3 contains 13 residues. Trimming took 7 bases from V and 5 from J; bases not matched to a gene: 8. The CDR3 DNA reads TGCAGCGCCCGTAGCGGGAGGATTAACGAGCAGTACTTC. Translation: CSARSGRINEQYF.

V gene TRBV12-3 or TRBV12-4 combines with J gene TRBJ1-2; 8 bases match TRBD1. V was pared by 6 bases and J by 2 bases, with 11 bases of the junction left unmatched. This CDR3 has 16 residues. This CDR3 is CASRPTSGTGNYGYTF. DNA of the CDR3: TGTGCCAGCAGGCCTACCTCCGGGACAGGAAACTATGGCTACACCTTC.

This clonotype was seen a handful of times. This chain joins TRBV28 and TRBJ1-1; the D gene is possibly TRBD1 (6 bases). The V and J ends lost 3 bases and 0 bases respectively, with 23 bases between them. This CDR3 is 19 amino acids long. CDR1 MDHEN and CDR2 SYDVKM come from the germline V gene. The CDR3 bases are TGTGCCAGCAGTTTGCTCAGAGAGGGGGTAGCCTCACTGAACACTGAAGCTTTCTTT. Translating gives CASSLLREGVASLNTEAFF. The full variable domain, rest sourced from reference TRBV28 and TRBJ1-1, is DVKVTQSSRYLVKRTGEKVFLECVQDMDHENMFWYRQDPGLGLRLIYFSYDVKMKEKGDIPEGYSVSREKKERFSLILESASTNQTSMYLCASSLLREGVASLNTEAFFGQGTRLTVV.

This clonotype was seen more than once but under ten times. The chain employs TRBV24-1 and TRBJ2-7; 8 positions match TRBD1. The CDR3 runs 15 residues. With 3 bases clipped from V and 3 bases from J, the junction kept 6 bases outside the gene matches. Germline assignment: CDR1 KGHDR and CDR2 SFDVKD. CDR3 amino acids: CATSDGAGGVYEQYF. The CDR3, as DNA: TGTGCCACCAGTGATGGGGCAGGGGGCGTCTACGAGCAGTACTTC.